The 28 T cell receptor beta chains below come from one sample, sequenced in a study of neurological immune-mediated disorders. TCRdb passed the 5' RACE reads through MiXCR, listing each CDR3 protein once. In the table there are 40,000 or so distinct CDR3 sequences, under 7.5% of which are singletons. Specimen: PBMCs. These receptors were taken from a middle-aged woman in good health.

This clonotype was counted many times. J is TRBJ2-3 and V is TRBV20-1, with D possibly being TRBD2 (6 bases). Trimming removed 1 base at V and 0 bases at J, with 17 bases between. This CDR3 has 17 residues. Germline V gene data show CDR1 as DFQATT and CDR2 as SNEGSKA (reference sequence). The CDR3 is CSARGSGQNKSTDTQYF. CDR3 nucleotide sequence: TGCAGTGCTAGAGGAAGCGGGCAAAACAAGAGCACAGATACGCAGTATTTT.

This clonotype has a handful of counts. The chain joins TRBV5-1 to TRBJ2-3, with D possibly TRBD1 on 5 matching bases. V lost 0 bases and J lost 3, with 8 bases in between. This CDR3 spans 14 amino acids. Germline values: CDR1 SGHRS, CDR2 YFSETQ. This CDR3 is CASSLETATDTQYF. In DNA, the CDR3 is TGCGCCAGCAGCTTGGAGACAGCTACAGATACGCAGTATTTT.

This clonotype was recorded once. An end of the junction does not agree with germline; a read error may underlie this. The gene calls are TRBV10-1 and TRBJ2-1; 8 nucleotides line up with TRBD1. Germline lookup yields CDR1 WNHNN and CDR2 SYGVQD (reference sequence). The CDR3 has 14 residues. This chain's CDR3 is CASSNRGEHNGQFF. CDR3 nucleotide sequence: TGCGCCAGCAGTAACAGGGGGGAACACAATGGGCAGTTCTTC.

Regarding this clonotype: A much larger clone sits a single nucleotide away, making a read error possible. The chain combines TRBV20-1 with TRBJ1-2; 7 nucleotides align to TRBD1. The germline gives CDR1 DFQATT, CDR2 SNEGSKA (reference sequence). CDR3 length equals 14 residues. J gave up 10 bases and V 5 bases, and 16 bases lay outside the gene matches. CDR3 nucleotides: TGCAGTGCTCCATCGGACAGGCCATACCCAGACTACACCTTC. The encoded protein is CSAPSDRPYPDYTF.

By share of the sample, this clonotype is medium-sized (0.01 to 0.1%). V gene TRBV7-2 combines with J gene TRBJ2-1, with TRBD2 matching 10 bases. The CDR3 contains 19 residues. The germline gives CDR1 SGHTA, CDR2 FQGNSA. Unmatched junction bases numbered 11, after V lost 2 bases and J lost 1 base. The CDR3 region is CASSLTPAGGRESYNEQFF. In DNA form, the CDR3 reads TGTGCCAGCAGCTTAACTCCAGCGGGAGGGCGGGAGTCCTACAATGAGCAGTTCTTC.

This clonotype has more than one count but fewer than ten. The rearrangement joins TRBV12-3 or TRBV12-4 to TRBJ1-1, with D hard to call. V gave up 6 bases and J gave up 1 base, with 3 bases separating them. The CDR3 totals 11 residues. CDR3 sequence reads: CASRENTEAFF. Here the CDR3 DNA reads TGTGCCAGCAGAGAGAACACTGAAGCTTTCTTT.

This clonotype was detected many times. The J gene is TRBJ1-2, the V gene TRBV24-1, with D possibly matching TRBD1 (5 bases). Germline CDR1 is KGHDR and CDR2 is SFDVKD. The V and J ends lost 3 bases and 5 bases respectively, with 12 bases between them. This CDR3 has 14 amino acids. CDR3 DNA: TGTGCCACCAGTGATCGGGACCTTGCGTATGGCTACACCTTC. It translates to CATSDRDLAYGYTF.

This clonotype was recorded at least ten times. The DNA of the CDR3 is TGTGCCAGCAGTTTCGTGACAGGGGTAGGGACTGAAGCTTTCTTT. It codes for CASSFVTGVGTEAFF. The chain joins TRBV12-3 or TRBV12-4 to TRBJ1-1; 8 nucleotides match TRBD1. V lost 3 bases and J lost 5; bases outside the gene matches: 8. The CDR3 covers 15 residues.

The J gene is TRBJ2-1, the V gene TRBV27; 7 bases agree with TRBD2. The junction had 5 bases not matched to a gene; V was cut back by 9 bases and J by 6 bases. The CDR3 runs 12 residues. Germline V gene lookup returns CDR1 MNHEY and CDR2 SMNVEV (reference sequence). Here the CDR3 reads CASPGLVNEQFF. The DNA for the CDR3 is TGTGCCAGTCCCGGACTAGTCAATGAGCAGTTCTTC.

Comment on this clonotype: This sequence may be a read error, since a much larger clone differs from it by one base. V usage is TRBV20-1 and J usage is TRBJ2-5; TRBD2 matches at 11 bases. The CDR3 consists of 15 residues. CDR1 is DFQATT and CDR2 is SNEGSKA in the germline V gene (reference sequence). J was trimmed by 3 bases and V by 6 bases; bases with no gene match: 9. In nucleotides, the CDR3 is TGCAGTGCCAGCAGTTCGACTAGCGGGAAAGAGACCCAGTACTTC. The encoded protein is CSASSSTSGKETQYF.

This clonotype has a count of ten or more. This chain links TRBV4-1 with TRBJ2-5; no clear D. CDR3 size: 15 residues. The V end lost 1 base, the J end lost 2 bases, and 11 bases lay between the germline ends. CDR1 is MGHRA, CDR2 YSYEKL, per germline. The CDR3 DNA follows: TGCGCCAGCAGCCAAGGCCAGTCGACTCAAGAGACCCAGTACTTC. Translated: CASSQGQSTQETQYF.

This clonotype was recorded many times. The chain combines TRBV12-3 or TRBV12-4 with TRBJ1-3, with 9 positions matching TRBD1. V lost 3 bases, J lost 0 bases, and 3 bases stayed unmatched. This CDR3 contains 16 residues. The CDR3 sequence: CASSFGQGSSGNTIYF. The CDR3 DNA follows: TGTGCCAGCAGTTTTGGACAGGGGAGCTCTGGAAACACCATATATTTT.

This clonotype was detected ten times or more. The rearrangement uses TRBV5-1 and TRBJ2-2; 7 positions agree with TRBD1. This CDR3 comprises 17 residues. Per the germline V gene, CDR1 is SGHRS and CDR2 is YFSETQ. The V segment lost 0 bases and the J segment 4 bases; nucleotides outside the gene matches: 9. CDR3 amino acids: CASSLADIAGGTGELFF. The CDR3 DNA reads TGCGCCAGCAGCTTGGCCGATATCGCAGGGGGCACCGGGGAGCTGTTTTTT.

This clonotype was counted ten times or more. The chain uses TRBV4-1 and TRBJ1-3, with 9 bases that match TRBD1. This CDR3 contains 17 residues. The V segment lost 2 bases and the J segment 1 base; nucleotides outside the gene matches: 6. Germline assignment: CDR1 MGHRA and CDR2 YSYEKL. In DNA, the CDR3 is TGCGCCAGCAGCCAAACTCCGGGACAGGGATCTGGAAACACCATATATTTT. Translation: CASSQTPGQGSGNTIYF.

Many counts were recorded for this clonotype. The genes are TRBV6-1 and TRBJ1-5, with D possibly being TRBD1 (6 bases). Germline lookup yields CDR1 MNHNS and CDR2 SASEGT. The ends were cut back, 7 bases at V and 1 base at J, with 11 bases in the middle. This CDR3 is 14 amino acids long. DNA of the CDR3: TGTGCCAGCATCCAGGGGACAAGCAATCAGCCCCAGCATTTT. Translated, it gives CASIQGTSNQPQHF.

This clonotype was observed at least ten times. J is TRBJ2-1 and V is TRBV5-1; tentative D call: TRBD1 (6 bases). This CDR3 has 13 amino acids. Per germline, CDR1 SGHRS and CDR2 YFSETQ. The V end was cut by 7 bases, the J end by 6 bases, with 14 bases between. The CDR3 reads CASSLGDTNEQFF. The CDR3 DNA is TGCGCCAGCTCCCTGGGGGACACCAATGAGCAGTTCTTC. Supplemented by reference TRBV5-1 and TRBJ2-1, the full variable domain reads KAGVTQTPRYLIKTRGQQVTLSCSPISGHRSVSWYQQTPGQGLQFLFEYFSETQRNKGNFPGRFSGRQFSNSRSEMNVSTLELGDSALYLCASSLGDTNEQFFGPGTRLTVL.

The table lists this clonotype with many counts. The rearrangement links TRBV4-1 to TRBJ1-5, with 9 bases fitting TRBD1. J gave up 2 bases and V 3 bases, and 2 bases lay outside the gene matches. Looked up from germline, CDR1 is MGHRA and CDR2 is YSYEKL. The length of the CDR3 is 15 residues. The CDR3 DNA reads as TGCGCCAGCAGCCAGTGGGACAGGGGCAATCAGCCCCAGCATTTT. Translating gives CASSQWDRGNQPQHF.

This clonotype occurred a few times. The chain has TRBV6-2 or TRBV6-3 and TRBJ1-1; 7 nucleotides align to TRBD1. The CDR3 contains 16 residues. Germline trimming cut 2 bases from V and 1 base from J; bases unmatched to any gene: 7. Germline V gene data show CDR1 as MNHEY and CDR2 as SVGEGT. The CDR3 bases are TGTGCCAGCAGTTACGGACAGGCTTTACCGAACACTGAAGCTTTCTTT. Translated, it gives CASSYGQALPNTEAFF.

This clonotype was found many times. V gene TRBV7-2 combines with J gene TRBJ2-2, with 8 bases aligning to TRBD2. The CDR3 covers 14 residues. Looked up from germline, CDR1 is SGHTA and CDR2 is FQGNSA. V trimming: 3 bases; J trimming: 4 bases; junction bases outside the gene matches: 1. The CDR3, as DNA: TGTGCCAGCAGCTTCAGCGGGGGCACCGGGGAGCTGTTTTTT. It encodes CASSFSGGTGELFF.

In this sample, this clonotype turned up many times. The rearrangement links TRBV18 to TRBJ2-1; no reliable D call. Germline V CDR1 and CDR2: KGHSH, LQKENI. Between the trimmed V and J ends, which lost 2 bases and 7 bases, there was a span of 3 bases. There are 11 residues in the CDR3. The CDR3 DNA reads as TGTGCCAGCTCACCAGAAAATGAGCAGTTCTTC. This sequence encodes CASSPENEQFF.

The sample holds many counts of this clonotype. This rearrangement joins TRBV7-9 to TRBJ1-1, with 8 bases matching TRBD1. The ends lost 3 bases at V and 7 bases at J; junction bases unmatched: 1. This CDR3 is built from 12 residues. CDR1 is SEHNR and CDR2 is FQNEAQ in the germline V gene (reference sequence). CDR3 sequence: CASSLGTGEAFF. The CDR3 nucleotides are TGTGCCAGCAGCTTGGGGACAGGTGAAGCTTTCTTT.

There are many counts of this clonotype. The rearrangement uses TRBV5-5 and TRBJ1-2, with D unclear. The CDR3 has 11 amino acids. Trimming stripped 7 bases from V and 3 bases from J, with 7 bases between. Germline-derived CDR1 and CDR2 are SGHKS and YYEKEE (reference sequence). This CDR3 reads CASGIDYGYTF. The DNA of the CDR3 is TGTGCCAGCGGGATTGACTATGGCTACACCTTC.

This clonotype occurred many times. The J gene is TRBJ1-1, the V gene TRBV29-1, with TRBD1 matching 8 bases. V lost 4 bases to trimming and J lost 1 base; unmatched junction nucleotides: 8. The germline gives CDR1 SQVTM, CDR2 ANQGSEA. The CDR3 covers 15 residues. DNA for the CDR3: TGCAGCGTTGTCGGAGCGGGACAGGAGAACACTGAAGCTTTCTTT. Translating it yields CSVVGAGQENTEAFF.

This clonotype has ten or more counts. At one boundary the junction diverges from the germline segment, which might be a read error. CDR3 loop: CSASGHLSFNEQFF. CDR3 bases: TGCAGTGCTAGTGGACACCTCTCCTTCAATGAGCAGTTCTTC. The V call is TRBV20-1, the J call TRBJ2-1; D is perhaps TRBD1 (5 bases). Germline V gene sequence: CDR1 DFQATT, CDR2 SNEGSKA (reference sequence). The CDR3 covers 14 residues.

This clonotype was recorded many times. The chain employs TRBV27 and TRBJ2-5; 12 bases fit TRBD2. V lost 5 bases and J lost 3; bases outside the gene matches: 13. The CDR3 is 18 amino acids. The germline gives CDR1 MNHEY, CDR2 SMNVEV (reference sequence). The CDR3 sequence: CASSLGVPRLAGEETQYF. The CDR3 nucleotides read TGTGCCAGCAGTCTGGGAGTCCCCAGACTAGCGGGGGAAGAGACCCAGTACTTC.

The V and J genes are TRBV4-1 and TRBJ2-1; maybe TRBD2 (5 bases). CDR1 MGHRA and CDR2 YSYEKL come from the germline V gene. This CDR3 has 17 residues. The V gene lost 0 bases and the J gene lost 6 bases, with 18 bases spanning the gap. CDR3 nucleotide sequence: TGCGCCAGCAGCCAAGATCCCACTGGGAGCATGGCCAATGAGCAGTTCTTC. This sequence encodes CASSQDPTGSMANEQFF.

This clonotype was seen repeatedly, ten times or more. The chain couples TRBV5-1 to TRBJ1-5; 7 bases agree with TRBD1. Germline values: CDR1 SGHRS, CDR2 YFSETQ. Losses at the gene ends were 4 bases for V and 6 bases for J; bases not matched to a gene: 7. The CDR3 covers 14 residues. The CDR3 nucleotides are TGCGCCAGCAGCCCCGGGACAGCTCTTCAGCCCCAGCATTTT. Protein: CASSPGTALQPQHF.

This clonotype has at least ten counts. V usage is TRBV18 and J usage is TRBJ1-1; no definite D call. V lost 2 bases, J lost 3 bases, and 10 bases lay in between. Germline V CDR1 and CDR2: KGHSH, LQKENI. This CDR3 has 14 residues. In DNA, the CDR3 is TGTGCCAGCTCACCAGACTCCCGGGACACTGAAGCTTTCTTT. Amino acids: CASSPDSRDTEAFF.